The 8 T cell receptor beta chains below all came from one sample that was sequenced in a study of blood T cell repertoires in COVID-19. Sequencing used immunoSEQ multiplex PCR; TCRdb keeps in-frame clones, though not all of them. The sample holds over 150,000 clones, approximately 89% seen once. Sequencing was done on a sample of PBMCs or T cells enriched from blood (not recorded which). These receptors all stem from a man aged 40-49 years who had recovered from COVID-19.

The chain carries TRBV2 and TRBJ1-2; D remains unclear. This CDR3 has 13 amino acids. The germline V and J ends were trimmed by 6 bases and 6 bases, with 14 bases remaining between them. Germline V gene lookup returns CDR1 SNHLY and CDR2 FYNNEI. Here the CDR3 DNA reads TGTGCCAGCAGACCAGGAGGACCTCATGGCTACACCTTC. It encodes CASRPGGPHGYTF.

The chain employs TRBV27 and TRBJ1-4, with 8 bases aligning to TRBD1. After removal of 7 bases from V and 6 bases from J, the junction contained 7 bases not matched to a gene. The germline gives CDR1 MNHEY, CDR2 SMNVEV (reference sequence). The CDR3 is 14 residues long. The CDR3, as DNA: TGTGCCAGCAATCGACAGGGGCCTTATGAAAAACTGTTTTTT. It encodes CASNRQGPYEKLFF. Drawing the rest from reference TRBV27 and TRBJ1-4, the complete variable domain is EAQVTQNPRYLITVTGKKLTVTCSQNMNHEYMSWYRQDPGLGLRQIYYSMNVEVTDKGDVPEGYKVSRKEKRNFPLILESPSPNQTSLYFCASNRQGPYEKLFFGSGTQLSVL.

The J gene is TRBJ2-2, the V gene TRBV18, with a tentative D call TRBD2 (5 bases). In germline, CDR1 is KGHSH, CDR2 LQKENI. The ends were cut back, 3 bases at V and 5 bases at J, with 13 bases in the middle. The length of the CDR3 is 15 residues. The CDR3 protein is CASSPPGVETGELFF. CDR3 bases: TGTGCCAGCTCACCGCCCGGGGTTGAAACCGGGGAGCTGTTTTTT.

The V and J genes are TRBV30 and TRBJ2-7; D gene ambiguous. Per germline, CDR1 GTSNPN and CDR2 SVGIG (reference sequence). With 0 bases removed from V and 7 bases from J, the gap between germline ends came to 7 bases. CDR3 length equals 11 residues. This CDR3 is CAWSVNQEQYF. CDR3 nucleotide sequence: TGTGCCTGGAGTGTAAATCAGGAGCAGTACTTC.

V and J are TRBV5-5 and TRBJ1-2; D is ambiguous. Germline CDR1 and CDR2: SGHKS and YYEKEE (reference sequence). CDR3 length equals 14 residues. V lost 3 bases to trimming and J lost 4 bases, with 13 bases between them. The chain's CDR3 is CASSSPDGAYGYTF. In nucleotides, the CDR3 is TGTGCCAGCAGCTCTCCCGACGGAGCCTATGGCTACACCTTC.

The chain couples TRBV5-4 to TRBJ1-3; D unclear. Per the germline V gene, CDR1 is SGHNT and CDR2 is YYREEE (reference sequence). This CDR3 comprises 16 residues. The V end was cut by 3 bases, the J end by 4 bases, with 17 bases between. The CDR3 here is CASSSSLMGRGNTIYF. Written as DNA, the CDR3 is TGTGCCAGCAGCTCCTCATTAATGGGGAGGGGAAACACCATATATTTT.

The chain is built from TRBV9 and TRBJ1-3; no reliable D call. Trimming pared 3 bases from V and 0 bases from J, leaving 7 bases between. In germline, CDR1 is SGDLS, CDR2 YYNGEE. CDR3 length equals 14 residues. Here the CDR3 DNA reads TGTGCCAGCAGCGCGAGGGACTCTGGAAACACCATATATTTT. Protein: CASSARDSGNTIYF.

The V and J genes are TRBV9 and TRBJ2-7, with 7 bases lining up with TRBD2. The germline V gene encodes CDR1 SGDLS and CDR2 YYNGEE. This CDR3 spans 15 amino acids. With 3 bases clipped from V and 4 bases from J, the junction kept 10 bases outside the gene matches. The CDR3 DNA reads TGTGCCAGCAGCGAGGCCCCCGGGAGGACTTACGAGCAGTACTTC. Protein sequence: CASSEAPGRTYEQYF.